Below are 31 T cell receptor beta chains sequenced from a single sample in a study of CD8 T cells in Susac syndrome. Random hexamers were used to reverse transcribe the RNA input (about 0.5 to 1 ug). One entry per CDR3 protein results from TCRdb running MiXCR on the immunoSEQ multiplex PCR reads. Of tens of thousands of distinct CDR3 sequences in the sample, around 93% were seen once. The specimen sequenced was CD4+ T cells from PBMCs. The receptors stem from a human donor with Susac syndrome.

This clonotype was seen a single time. CDR3 sequence (DNA): TGTGCCAGCAGTCCACCAGGGAATCCCTACGAGCAGTACTTC. Residues: CASSPPGNPYEQYF. J is TRBJ2-7 and V is TRBV12-3 or TRBV12-4; possibly TRBD1 for D (5 bases). The CDR3 is 14 residues long. Trimming cost V 5 bases and J 2 bases, with 13 bases left between them.

This chain uses TRBV7-9 with TRBJ2-5; D gene uncertain. V lost 5 bases and J lost 5, with 9 bases in between. Looked up from germline, CDR1 is SEHNR and CDR2 is FQNEAQ (reference sequence). This CDR3 has 12 residues. The CDR3 sequence is CASSIRVETQYF. In DNA form, the CDR3 reads TGTGCCAGCAGCATCCGAGTTGAGACCCAGTACTTC. Together with reference TRBV7-9 and TRBJ2-5, the CDR3 gives the full variable domain: DTGVSQNPRHKITKRGQNVTFRCDPISEHNRLYWYRQTLGQGPEFLTYFQNEAQLEKSRLLSDRFSAERPKGSFSTLEIQRTEQGDSAMYLCASSIRVETQYFGPGTRLLVL.

The genes are TRBV3-1 and TRBJ2-2; possibly TRBD2 for D (6 bases). The CDR3 runs to 15 residues. Between the trimmed V and J ends, which lost 1 base and 7 bases, there was a span of 13 bases. CDR1 and CDR2 from the germline V gene are LGHDT and YNNKEL (reference sequence). The CDR3 DNA sequence: TGTGCCAGCAGCCAAGGATGGGGGGTGGTCGGGGAGCTGTTTTTT. Translated, it gives CASSQGWGVVGELFF.

This clonotype came up a few times. The chain carries TRBV5-1 and TRBJ1-5; 7 bases match TRBD1. J lost 7 bases, V lost 4 bases, and 5 bases had no gene match. The CDR3 loop spans 13 amino acids. Germline CDR1 SGHRS, CDR2 YFSETQ. DNA of the CDR3: TGCGCCAGCAGCCTAGGGGGCTGGCAGCCCCAGCATTTT. Its protein is CASSLGGWQPQHF.

The V and J genes are TRBV30 and TRBJ2-7; 11 bases agree with TRBD2. Germline CDR1 GTSNPN, CDR2 SVGIG (reference sequence). V dropped 4 bases and J dropped 5; count of bases not matched to a gene: 7. CDR3 length equals 14 residues. CDR3 DNA sequence: TGTGCCTGGAATAAACTAGCGGGGGCCCACGAGCAGTACTTC. Its translation: CAWNKLAGAHEQYF.

This clonotype was counted a single time. The chain has TRBV29-1 and TRBJ2-1; D tentatively fits TRBD1 or TRBD2 (5 bases each). Per germline, CDR1 SQVTM and CDR2 ANQGSEA. This CDR3 is built from 16 residues. Trimming left V 3 bases short and J 0 bases short, with 15 bases between. For the CDR3, the DNA is TGCAGCGTTGATGGGGGTGAAGGTAGCTCCTACAATGAGCAGTTCTTC. Its protein is CSVDGGEGSSYNEQFF.

The chain is built from TRBV7-2 and TRBJ2-6, with D unresolved. V was cut by 3 bases and J by 3 bases, with 6 bases left in between. The CDR3 totals 14 residues. Germline V gene data show CDR1 as SGHTA and CDR2 as FQGNSA. The CDR3 nucleotides read TGTGCCAGCAGCTTCCTAGGTGGGGCCAACGTCCTGACTTTC. Translating it yields CASSFLGGANVLTF. The whole variable domain, filled in from reference TRBV7-2 and TRBJ2-6, reads GAGVSQSPSNKVTEKGKDVELRCDPISGHTALYWYRQSLGQGLEFLIYFQGNSAPDKSGLPSDRFSAERTGGSVSTLTIQRTQQEDSAVYLCASSFLGGANVLTFGAGSRLTVL.

This chain joins TRBV29-1 and TRBJ2-2; 9 nucleotides line up with TRBD2. Germline V lookup: CDR1 SQVTM, CDR2 ANQGSEA. The CDR3 is 14 amino acids. Trimming removed 3 bases from V and 7 bases from J; junction bases left unmatched: 6. The CDR3 loop reads CSVDGGRAVGELFF. In DNA, the CDR3 is TGCAGCGTTGACGGCGGGAGGGCCGTCGGGGAGCTGTTTTTT.

This sequence joins TRBV14 and TRBJ2-3; the D gene is possibly TRBD2 (5 bases). Deletions cut 5 bases from V and 6 bases from J, with 12 bases between. This CDR3 comprises 13 residues. The V gene's germline CDR1 is SGHDN and CDR2 FVKESK. CDR3 sequence (DNA): TGTGCCAGCAGCAACGGGGTGGAGGATACGCAGTATTTT. Protein: CASSNGVEDTQYF.

DNA for the CDR3: TGCAGCGTCAGGACTAGCGGGAGCCCCTACGAGCAGTACTTC. Its translation: CSVRTSGSPYEQYF. This chain links TRBV29-1 with TRBJ2-7, with 13 bases aligning to TRBD2. Germline V gene data show CDR1 as SQVTM and CDR2 as ANQGSEA. The trim removed 6 bases at V and 2 bases at J, leaving 4 bases unmatched. CDR3 length: 14 residues.

The chain recombines TRBV24-1 with TRBJ2-3; 10 positions agree with TRBD2. The V gene's germline CDR1 is KGHDR and CDR2 SFDVKD. V lost 4 bases to trimming and J lost 5 bases; unmatched junction nucleotides: 8. CDR3 length: 16 amino acids. The CDR3 DNA follows: TGTGCCACCAGTGACCCTAGCGGGAGATTCATAGATACGCAGTATTTT. This gives the protein CATSDPSGRFIDTQYF.

The gene calls are TRBV5-4 and TRBJ2-7; no clear D. The CDR3 loop spans 15 amino acids. Germline CDR1 and CDR2: SGHNT and YYREEE (reference sequence). V dropped 1 base and J dropped 0 bases, with 11 bases sitting between them. In DNA, the CDR3 is TGTGCCAGCAGCTTGTCGACTCTTACCTCCTACGAGCAGTACTTC. This codes for CASSLSTLTSYEQYF.

The chain joins TRBV9 to TRBJ2-3; D perhaps matches TRBD2 (6 bases). CDR3 length: 16 amino acids. V was clipped by 2 bases and J by 0 bases, with 13 bases between them. CDR1 is SGDLS and CDR2 is YYNGEE in the germline V gene. The CDR3: CASSVGGMTSTDTQYF. As DNA, the CDR3 is TGTGCCAGCAGCGTTGGGGGGATGACTAGCACAGATACGCAGTATTTT.

The chain carries TRBV5-6 and TRBJ1-2; maybe TRBD1 (6 bases). Germline-derived CDR1 and CDR2 are SGHDT and YYEEEE. V was trimmed by 0 bases and J by 12 bases, leaving 21 bases between them. The CDR3 extends over 15 amino acids. CDR3 nucleotides: TGTGCCAGCAGCTTGGATTCGGCAGGGGTTAATCGGGACACCTTC. Protein product: CASSLDSAGVNRDTF.

The gene calls are TRBV4-2 and TRBJ1-5; unclear D gene. The CDR3 is made up of 15 amino acids. CDR1 is LGHNA, CDR2 YNFKEQ, per germline. Trimming pared 1 base from V and 9 bases from J, leaving 16 bases between. Here the CDR3 DNA reads TGTGCCAGCAGCCAAGTCGACCCAGTCACGGGGCCCCAGCATTTT. Translation: CASSQVDPVTGPQHF.

The CDR3 sequence is CASSLMNLGSGANVLTF. The CDR3 region has the DNA TGTGCCAGCAGCTTAATGAACTTAGGGTCTGGGGCCAACGTCCTGACTTTC. This sequence joins TRBV7-3 and TRBJ2-6; D not certain. CDR1 SGHTA and CDR2 FQGTGA come from the germline V gene. The CDR3 is made up of 17 amino acids. The V end lost 1 base, the J end lost 1 base, and 11 bases lay between the germline ends.

The chain recombines TRBV20-1 with TRBJ2-7; 10 bases fit TRBD1. V dropped 6 bases and J dropped 5; count of bases not matched to a gene: 10. In germline, CDR1 is DFQATT, CDR2 SNEGSKA (reference sequence). This CDR3 is built from 14 residues. The CDR3 is CSAQVGQGSHEQYF. Written as DNA, the CDR3 is TGCAGTGCCCAGGTGGGACAGGGGAGCCACGAGCAGTACTTC.

The V and J genes are TRBV28 and TRBJ2-7; TRBD2 matches at 8 bases. Germline lookup yields CDR1 MDHEN and CDR2 SYDVKM. This CDR3 has 14 amino acids. V was pared by 5 bases and J by 1 base, with 4 bases of the junction left unmatched. CDR3 sequence: CASSGIAGSYEQYF. The CDR3 DNA is TGTGCCAGCAGTGGAATAGCGGGATCCTACGAGCAGTACTTC.

This clonotype was recorded once. This sequence joins TRBV5-1 and TRBJ2-1; 8 nucleotides line up with TRBD1. Looked up from germline, CDR1 is SGHRS and CDR2 is YFSETQ. CDR3 length equals 16 residues. The J segment lost 7 bases and the V segment lost 4 bases, leaving 13 bases of the junction unmatched. CDR3 nucleotides: TGCGCCAGCAGCGCCCCCAGGGGGCCCCCCGCGAATGAGCAGTTCTTC. It encodes CASSAPRGPPANEQFF.

The rearrangement links TRBV28 to TRBJ1-5; 10 bases agree with TRBD1. Germline trimming cut 6 bases from V and 3 bases from J; bases unmatched to any gene: 14. The germline V gene has CDR1 MDHEN and CDR2 SYDVKM. The CDR3 has 18 amino acids. This chain's CDR3 is CASRGDRGVRGDNQPQHF. The CDR3 DNA reads as TGTGCCAGCAGGGGGGACAGGGGAGTAAGAGGAGACAATCAGCCCCAGCATTTT.

The rearrangement joins TRBV5-1 to TRBJ1-1; TRBD1 might be the D (5 bases). This CDR3 spans 17 amino acids. Trimming removed 5 bases at V and 1 base at J, with 21 bases between. Germline V gene sequence: CDR1 SGHRS, CDR2 YFSETQ. In DNA form, the CDR3 reads TGCGCCAGCAGTTTGAGGCCAGGGACCCGACAGAACACTGAAGCTTTCTTT. Its translation: CASSLRPGTRQNTEAFF.

The chain uses TRBV20-1 and TRBJ1-2; the D gene is possibly TRBD1 (5 bases). Germline V gene sequence: CDR1 DFQATT, CDR2 SNEGSKA (reference sequence). Trimming removed 5 bases from V and 7 bases from J, with 17 bases in between. This CDR3 has 13 amino acids. The CDR3 is CSAASRGATGYTF. Here the CDR3 DNA reads TGCAGTGCTGCCTCGAGGGGAGCTACTGGCTACACCTTC.

The chain has TRBV20-1 and TRBJ2-3, with 10 bases fitting TRBD1. CDR3 length equals 14 residues. V gave up 5 bases and J gave up 3 bases; unmatched junction bases: 5. Germline CDR1 DFQATT, CDR2 SNEGSKA (reference sequence). The CDR3 nucleotides read TGCAGTGCTCACCGGGACAGGGGTACAGATACGCAGTATTTT. Translated, it gives CSAHRDRGTDTQYF.

The chain couples TRBV5-1 to TRBJ1-1, with 9 positions matching TRBD1. The germline gives CDR1 SGHRS, CDR2 YFSETQ. This CDR3 region has 14 residues. The J segment lost 2 bases and the V segment lost 4 bases, leaving 3 bases of the junction unmatched. CDR3 residues: CASSTGQGNTEAFF. The CDR3 DNA reads as TGCGCCAGCAGCACGGGACAGGGAAACACTGAAGCTTTCTTT.

The V call is TRBV7-2, the J call TRBJ2-7, with a weak D call TRBD1 (6 bases). V gave up 1 base and J gave up 0 bases, with 10 bases separating them. CDR1 SGHTA and CDR2 FQGNSA come from the germline V gene. The CDR3 is 15 amino acids. The CDR3 DNA follows: TGTGCCAGCAGCTTAGGGCCAGGGGCCTCCTACGAGCAGTACTTC. The encoded protein is CASSLGPGASYEQYF.

The chain links TRBV30 to TRBJ1-4; D ambiguous. CDR1 and CDR2 from the germline V gene are GTSNPN and SVGIG (reference sequence). Trimming stripped 3 bases from V and 9 bases from J, with 17 bases between. The CDR3 loop spans 14 amino acids. This chain's CDR3 is CAWSATSLRKKLFF. Here the CDR3 DNA reads TGTGCCTGGAGCGCGACATCCTTGAGGAAAAAACTGTTTTTT.

This sequence joins TRBV2 and TRBJ2-2; a possible D gene is TRBD1 (6 bases). V lost 5 bases and J lost 5, with 15 bases in between. CDR3 size: 15 residues. Germline CDR1 reads SNHLY; CDR2 reads FYNNEI. The CDR3 nucleotides read TGTGCCAGCAGTATGACACAGGGTTGGACCGGGGAGCTGTTTTTT. It translates to CASSMTQGWTGELFF.

The CDR3 spells CASSLDTEAFF. The CDR3 DNA reads TGTGCCAGCAGCCTCGATACTGAAGCTTTCTTT. The chain couples TRBV6-2 or TRBV6-3 to TRBJ1-1, with no clear D. CDR1 is MNHEY, CDR2 SVGEGT, per germline. CDR3 size: 11 residues. Trimming removed 6 bases from V and 5 bases from J, with 7 bases in between.

The chain is built from TRBV9 and TRBJ2-2; D is ambiguous. The CDR3 has 14 residues. V was cut by 0 bases and J by 6 bases, with 9 bases left in between. The V gene's germline CDR1 is SGDLS and CDR2 YYNGEE. In DNA, the CDR3 is TGTGCCAGCAGCGTAGGGCCCCCAGCCGGGGAGCTGTTTTTT. It translates to CASSVGPPAGELFF.

The rearrangement joins TRBV20-1 to TRBJ2-1; D is uncertain. Germline V CDR1 and CDR2: DFQATT, SNEGSKA (reference sequence). CDR3 size: 15 residues. Trimming stripped 6 bases from V and 0 bases from J, with 15 bases between. The CDR3 bases are TGCAGTGCCCCCGGCCGGCGTAGCTCCTACAATGAGCAGTTCTTC. Translating it yields CSAPGRRSSYNEQFF.

This clonotype was counted only a few times. The CDR3: CASREAGTSTDTQYF. The CDR3 DNA reads TGCGCCAGCCGTGAAGCGGGGACTAGCACAGATACGCAGTATTTT. The genes are TRBV5-1 and TRBJ2-3, with 7 positions matching TRBD2. This CDR3 comprises 15 residues. Trimming at V came to 7 bases and at J to 0 bases, leaving 8 bases not matched to a gene. From germline, CDR1 is SGHRS and CDR2 YFSETQ.